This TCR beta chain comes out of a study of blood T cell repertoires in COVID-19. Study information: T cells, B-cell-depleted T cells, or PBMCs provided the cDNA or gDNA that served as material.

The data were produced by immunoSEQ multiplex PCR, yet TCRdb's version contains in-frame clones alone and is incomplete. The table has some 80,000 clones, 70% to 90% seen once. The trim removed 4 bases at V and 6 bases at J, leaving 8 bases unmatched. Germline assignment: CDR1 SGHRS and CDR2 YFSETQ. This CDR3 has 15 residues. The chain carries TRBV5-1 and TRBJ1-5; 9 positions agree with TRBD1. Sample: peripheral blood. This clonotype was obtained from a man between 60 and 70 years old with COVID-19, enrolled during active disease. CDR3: CASSPRTGEGQPQHF. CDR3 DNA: TGCGCCAGCAGCCCTCGGACAGGGGAAGGTCAGCCCCAGCATTTT. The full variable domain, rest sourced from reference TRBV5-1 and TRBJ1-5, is KAGVTQTPRYLIKTRGQQVTLSCSPISGHRSVSWYQQTPGQGLQFLFEYFSETQRNKGNFPGRFSGRQFSNSRSEMNVSTLELGDSALYLCASSPRTGEGQPQHFGDGTRLSIL.